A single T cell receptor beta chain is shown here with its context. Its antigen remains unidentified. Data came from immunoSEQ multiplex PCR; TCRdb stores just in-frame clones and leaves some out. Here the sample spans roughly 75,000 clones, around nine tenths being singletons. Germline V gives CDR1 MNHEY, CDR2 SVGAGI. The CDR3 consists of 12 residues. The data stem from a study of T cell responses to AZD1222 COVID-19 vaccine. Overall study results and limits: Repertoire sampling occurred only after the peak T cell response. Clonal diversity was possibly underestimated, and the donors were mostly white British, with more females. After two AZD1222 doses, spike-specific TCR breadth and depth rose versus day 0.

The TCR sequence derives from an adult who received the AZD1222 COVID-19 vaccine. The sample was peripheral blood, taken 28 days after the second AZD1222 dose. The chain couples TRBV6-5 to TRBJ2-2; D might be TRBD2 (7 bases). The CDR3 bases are TGTGCAGCGGGACAGAACACCGGGGAGCTGTTTTTT. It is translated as CAAGQNTGELFF.